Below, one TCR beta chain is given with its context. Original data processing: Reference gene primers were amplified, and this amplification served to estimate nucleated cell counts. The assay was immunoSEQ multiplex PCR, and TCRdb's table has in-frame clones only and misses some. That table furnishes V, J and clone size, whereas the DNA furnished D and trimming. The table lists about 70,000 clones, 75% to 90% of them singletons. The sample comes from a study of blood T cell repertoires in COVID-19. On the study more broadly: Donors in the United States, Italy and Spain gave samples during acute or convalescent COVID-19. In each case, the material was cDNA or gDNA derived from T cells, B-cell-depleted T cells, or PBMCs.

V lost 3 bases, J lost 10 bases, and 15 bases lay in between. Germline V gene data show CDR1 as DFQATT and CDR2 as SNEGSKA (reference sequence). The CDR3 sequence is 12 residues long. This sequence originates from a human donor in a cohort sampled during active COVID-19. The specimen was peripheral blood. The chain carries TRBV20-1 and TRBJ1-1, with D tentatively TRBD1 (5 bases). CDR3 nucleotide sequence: TGCAGTGCTAGTTGGGGCCAGGCACGAGCTTTCTTT. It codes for CSASWGQARAFF.